The 3 T cell receptor beta chains below come from one sample, sequenced in a study of shared clonotypes between healthy human individuals. Data came from immunoSEQ multiplex PCR; TCRdb stores just in-frame clones and leaves some out. The data contain under 1,100,000 clones, around 75% of them singletons. The specimen was memory CD4+ T cells sorted from blood. The subset here: CD45RA-negative fraction. Receptors were obtained from a man aged 18 to 30 in good health.

The J gene is TRBJ2-7, the V gene TRBV11-2, with TRBD1 identical over 9 bases. Per the germline V gene, CDR1 is SGHAT and CDR2 is FQNNGV. Germline trimming cut 0 bases from V and 6 bases from J; bases unmatched to any gene: 6. CDR3 size: 15 residues. The CDR3 reads CASSLDRGQGSEQYF. The CDR3, as DNA: TGTGCCAGCAGCTTAGATCGGGGACAGGGTTCCGAGCAGTACTTC. The full variable domain, with the rest looked up from reference TRBV11-2 and TRBJ2-7, is EAGVAQSPRYKIIEKRQSVAFWCNPISGHATLYWYQQILGQGPKLLIQFQNNGVVDDSQLPKDRFSAERLKGVDSTLKIQPAKLEDSAVYLCASSLDRGQGSEQYFGPGTRLTVT.

This clone was counted once. The chain uses TRBV30 and TRBJ2-5; perhaps TRBD1 as D (5 bases). V lost 1 base, J lost 4 bases, and 16 bases lay in between. The V gene's germline CDR1 is GTSNPN and CDR2 SVGIG (reference sequence). The CDR3 spans 15 residues. For the CDR3, the DNA is TGTGCCTGGAGTGGGGGCCATGGAAGTGGAGAGACCCAGTACTTC. This sequence encodes CAWSGGHGSGETQYF.

This clone was detected once. This sequence joins TRBV27 and TRBJ2-7, with 7 bases aligning to TRBD1. V shed 2 bases and J 0 bases; nucleotides not matched to a gene: 4. CDR1 and CDR2 from the germline V gene are MNHEY and SMNVEV (reference sequence). The CDR3 runs 15 residues. The CDR3 reads CASSLQGGSSYEQYF. CDR3 DNA sequence: TGTGCCAGCAGTTTACAAGGGGGCAGCTCCTACGAGCAGTACTTC.